A selection of T cell receptor beta chains follows, all from one sample in a study of T cells after yellow fever vaccination. TCRdb ran MiXCR on the 5' RACE reads and lists one entry per CDR3 protein. The table shows approximately 250,000 distinct CDR3 sequences, with approximately 6.8% occurring only once. The sequences come from CD4+ T cells sorted from PBMCs, collected on the day of the yellow fever booster vaccination. These receptor sequences come from a man aged 25-45 years who received the YFV17D yellow fever vaccine. The CDR3 runs from the conserved cysteine through the conserved F or W. The order of the fields is J gene, D gene, clone size, V gene, CDR3 DNA, CDR3 protein. D genes are given only for firm matches. The size entry is marked missing in some rows and otherwise reads once, few, many or a size class.

J gene: TRBJ2-3
D gene: .
clone size: few
V gene: TRBV25-1
CDR3 DNA: TGTGCCAGCAGTTCGACTACTAGCTTTGCGGCAGATACGCAGTATTTT
CDR3 protein: CASSSTTSFAADTQYF

J gene: TRBJ2-7
D gene: TRBD1
clone size: .
V gene: TRBV28
CDR3 DNA: TGTGCCAGCAGTACACAGACAGGGGTTTCCTACGAGCAGTACTTC
CDR3 protein: CASSTQTGVSYEQYF

J gene: TRBJ2-2
D gene: .
clone size: .
V gene: TRBV12-3/TRBV12-4
CDR3 DNA: TGTGCCAGCAGCACTCTGGGGGGGGAGCTGTTTTTT
CDR3 protein: CASSTLGGELFF

J gene: TRBJ2-7
D gene: TRBD1
clone size: few
V gene: TRBV12-3/TRBV12-4
CDR3 DNA: TGTGCCAGCAGTTTGGGGTTCACAGGGGACTACGAGCAGTACTTC
CDR3 protein: CASSLGFTGDYEQYF

J gene: TRBJ1-3
D gene: .
clone size: few
V gene: TRBV5-5
CDR3 DNA: TGTGCCAGCAGCCAACAACCAGGGAGCTCTGGAAACACCATATATTTT
CDR3 protein: CASSQQPGSSGNTIYF

J gene: TRBJ2-1
D gene: TRBD2
clone size: many
V gene: TRBV6-2/TRBV6-3
CDR3 DNA: TGTGCCAGCAGTTACTCGATGAGCCTAGCGGGTTCGGATGAGCAGTTCTTC
CDR3 protein: CASSYSMSLAGSDEQFF

J gene: TRBJ2-1
D gene: TRBD1
clone size: many
V gene: TRBV24-1
CDR3 DNA: TGTGCCACCAGTGATCCACAGGGGGTGGGCAATGAGCAGTTCTTC
CDR3 protein: CATSDPQGVGNEQFF

J gene: TRBJ1-1
D gene: .
clone size: many
V gene: TRBV20-1
CDR3 DNA: TGCAGTGCTAGGGGTAACACTGAAGCTTTCTTT
CDR3 protein: CSARGNTEAFF

J gene: TRBJ2-3
D gene: .
clone size: many
V gene: TRBV5-6
CDR3 DNA: TGTGCCAGCATAGGTGGCGGTCTCCGCACAGATACGCAGTATTTT
CDR3 protein: CASIGGGLRTDTQYF

J gene: TRBJ2-1
D gene: TRBD2
clone size: many
V gene: TRBV20-1
CDR3 DNA: TGCAGTGCTAGAGGAGGACTAGCCTCCTACAATGAGCAGTTCTTC
CDR3 protein: CSARGGLASYNEQFF

J gene: TRBJ1-1
D gene: .
clone size: .
V gene: TRBV7-9
CDR3 DNA: TGTGCCAGCAGCTTGTCCGCGGCAGGGAACACTGAAGCTTTCTTT
CDR3 protein: CASSLSAAGNTEAFF

J gene: TRBJ2-7
D gene: TRBD1
clone size: .
V gene: TRBV7-9
CDR3 DNA: TGTGCCAGCAGCTTGGACTCAGGGGGCTACAACGAGCAGTACTTC
CDR3 protein: CASSLDSGGYNEQYF

J gene: TRBJ2-4
D gene: TRBD1
clone size: few
V gene: TRBV7-8
CDR3 DNA: TGTGCCAGCAGCTCGCGACAGGGAACCATTCAGTACTTC
CDR3 protein: CASSSRQGTIQYF

J gene: TRBJ2-1
D gene: TRBD2
clone size: few
V gene: TRBV10-3
CDR3 DNA: TGTGCCATCAGCGGGACTAGCGGGAGTGATGAGCAGTTCTTC
CDR3 protein: CAISGTSGSDEQFF

J gene: TRBJ2-3
D gene: TRBD2
clone size: .
V gene: TRBV5-1
CDR3 DNA: TGCGCCAGCAGCTTGACTAGCGGGAGAACCCTAGGTTTAGATACGCAGTATTTT
CDR3 protein: CASSLTSGRTLGLDTQYF

J gene: TRBJ2-1
D gene: TRBD2
clone size: few
V gene: TRBV5-1
CDR3 DNA: TGCGCCAGCAGTACAGCGGGAGGGAACTACAATGAGCAGTTCTTC
CDR3 protein: CASSTAGGNYNEQFF

J gene: TRBJ2-2
D gene: .
clone size: few
V gene: TRBV14
CDR3 DNA: TGTGCCAGCAGCCAGGGGCCGGGACCCTCGAGGTTCGGGGAGCTGTTTTTT
CDR3 protein: CASSQGPGPSRFGELFF

J gene: TRBJ2-1
D gene: .
clone size: many
V gene: TRBV20-1
CDR3 DNA: TGCAGTGCTAGAAAGTCCAGCCACAATGAGCAGTTCTTC
CDR3 protein: CSARKSSHNEQFF

J gene: TRBJ2-3
D gene: .
clone size: .
V gene: TRBV5-5
CDR3 DNA: TGTGCCATGAGCCCCGGCCTCCTAGGCACAGATACGCAGTATTTT
CDR3 protein: CAMSPGLLGTDTQYF

J gene: TRBJ1-6
D gene: TRBD1
clone size: many
V gene: TRBV7-6
CDR3 DNA: TGTGCCAGCAGTTCGGGGACAGCTAATTCACCCCTCCACTTT
CDR3 protein: CASSSGTANSPLHF

J gene: TRBJ1-5
D gene: TRBD1
clone size: few
V gene: TRBV28
CDR3 DNA: TGTGCCAGCAGTGGGACAGGGTACAATCAGCCCCAGCATTTT
CDR3 protein: CASSGTGYNQPQHF

J gene: TRBJ1-1
D gene: .
clone size: few
V gene: TRBV12-1
CDR3 DNA: TGTGCCAGCGGCGAGGGGGGGGGCTCTGAAGCTTTCTTT
CDR3 protein: CASGEGGGSEAFF

J gene: TRBJ2-1
D gene: .
clone size: .
V gene: TRBV20-1
CDR3 DNA: TGCAGTGCTCACCTACCTGGGGGCGGTGAGCAGTTCTTC
CDR3 protein: CSAHLPGGGEQFF

J gene: TRBJ2-7
D gene: .
clone size: many
V gene: TRBV12-3/TRBV12-4
CDR3 DNA: TGTGCCAGCAGTTCCCGGGACTACGAGCAGTACTTC
CDR3 protein: CASSSRDYEQYF

J gene: TRBJ1-3
D gene: TRBD1
clone size: many
V gene: TRBV5-6
CDR3 DNA: TGTGCCAGCAGCTTGAAGACCGGGACAGGGGGAAACACCATATATTTT
CDR3 protein: CASSLKTGTGGNTIYF

J gene: TRBJ2-1
D gene: .
clone size: few
V gene: TRBV7-2
CDR3 DNA: TGTGCCAGCAGCCAGCCGCCAGCCCGGGAGCAGTTCTTC
CDR3 protein: CASSQPPAREQFF

J gene: TRBJ2-3
D gene: TRBD2
clone size: .
V gene: TRBV29-1
CDR3 DNA: TGCAGCGTTGAAGTCGGCGGGAGGCACACAGATACGCAGTATTTT
CDR3 protein: CSVEVGGRHTDTQYF

J gene: TRBJ1-5
D gene: .
clone size: .
V gene: TRBV12-3/TRBV12-4
CDR3 DNA: TGTGCCAGCAGTTTAGGGGCTTGGGGTTTCAATCAGCCCCAGCATTTT
CDR3 protein: CASSLGAWGFNQPQHF

J gene: TRBJ2-1
D gene: .
clone size: many
V gene: TRBV24-1
CDR3 DNA: TGTGCCACCAGTGATTTTGCTGGAGGCAATGAGCAGTTCTTC
CDR3 protein: CATSDFAGGNEQFF

J gene: TRBJ2-5
D gene: .
clone size: many
V gene: TRBV20-1
CDR3 DNA: TGCAGTGCTATTGGGAGACAGGAGACCCAGTACTTC
CDR3 protein: CSAIGRQETQYF

J gene: TRBJ2-1
D gene: .
clone size: many
V gene: TRBV3-1
CDR3 DNA: TGTGCCAGCAGCCAAATGGGACTTGGACCCAATGAGCAGTTCTTC
CDR3 protein: CASSQMGLGPNEQFF

J gene: TRBJ2-1
D gene: TRBD2
clone size: few
V gene: TRBV29-1
CDR3 DNA: TGCAGCGTTGGAGGGTATGGGACTAGCGGGGGGGTTAGGGAGCAGTTCTTC
CDR3 protein: CSVGGYGTSGGVREQFF

J gene: TRBJ2-3
D gene: .
clone size: .
V gene: TRBV5-4
CDR3 DNA: TGTGCCAGCAGCTTAGTCAGCCGACACGATACGCAGTATTTT
CDR3 protein: CASSLVSRHDTQYF

J gene: TRBJ2-7
D gene: TRBD1
clone size: .
V gene: TRBV28
CDR3 DNA: TGTGCCAGCAGACCTCGGACAGGGGGCGGCTCCTACGAGCAGTACTTC
CDR3 protein: CASRPRTGGGSYEQYF

J gene: TRBJ1-4
D gene: .
clone size: few
V gene: TRBV27
CDR3 DNA: TGTGCCAGCAGACCGACGGGAATGAGGAAACTGTTTTTT
CDR3 protein: CASRPTGMRKLFF

J gene: TRBJ2-7
D gene: .
clone size: .
V gene: TRBV7-2
CDR3 DNA: TGTGCCAGCAGCTCCCGGACGGGAGACGAGCAGTACTTC
CDR3 protein: CASSSRTGDEQYF

J gene: TRBJ2-7
D gene: TRBD2
clone size: few
V gene: TRBV20-1
CDR3 DNA: TGCAGTGCTAGAGCGACTAGCGGGATGGGGGAGCAGTACTTC
CDR3 protein: CSARATSGMGEQYF

J gene: TRBJ2-5
D gene: .
clone size: many
V gene: TRBV29-1
CDR3 DNA: TGCAGCGTGCTACCGGGCAGCGAAGAGACCCAGTACTTC
CDR3 protein: CSVLPGSEETQYF

J gene: TRBJ2-5
D gene: TRBD1
clone size: few
V gene: TRBV9
CDR3 DNA: TGTGCCAGCAGCGTAGCTCCGGACAGGGGTGCGGAGACCCAGTACTTC
CDR3 protein: CASSVAPDRGAETQYF

J gene: TRBJ2-5
D gene: .
clone size: .
V gene: TRBV7-2
CDR3 DNA: TGTGCCAGCAGCCGAGGAGTGGGCGAGACCCAGTACTTC
CDR3 protein: CASSRGVGETQYF

J gene: TRBJ2-1
D gene: .
clone size: .
V gene: TRBV29-1
CDR3 DNA: TGCAGCGTTCTCCAGGGGAGTGTAGTTGAGCAGTTCTTC
CDR3 protein: CSVLQGSVVEQFF

J gene: TRBJ2-5
D gene: .
clone size: few
V gene: TRBV20-1
CDR3 DNA: TGCAGTGCTAGAGACTTGAGAATAGCGGCACACCAAGAGACCCAGTACTTC
CDR3 protein: CSARDLRIAAHQETQYF